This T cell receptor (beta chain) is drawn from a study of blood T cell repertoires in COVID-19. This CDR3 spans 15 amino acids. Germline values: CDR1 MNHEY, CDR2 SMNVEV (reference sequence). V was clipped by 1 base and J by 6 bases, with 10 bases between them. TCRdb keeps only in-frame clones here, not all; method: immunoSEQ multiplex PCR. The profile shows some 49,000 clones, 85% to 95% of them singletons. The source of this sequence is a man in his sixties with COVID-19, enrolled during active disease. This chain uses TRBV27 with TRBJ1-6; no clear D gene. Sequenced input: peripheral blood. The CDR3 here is CASSLFPQLNSPLHF. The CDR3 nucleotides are TGTGCCAGCAGTTTATTTCCTCAACTTAATTCACCCCTCCACTTT.